Described below is a single T cell receptor (beta chain) sequence and its context. The sample originates from a study of blood T cell repertoires in COVID-19. Background on the study: Samples came from the United States, Italy and Spain, spanning acute and convalescent COVID-19. In each case, the material was cDNA or gDNA derived from T cells, B-cell-depleted T cells, or PBMCs.

Patients at the Seattle site were enrolled during active infection and followed longitudinally. Original processing notes: Counts of nucleated cells, estimated from reference gene primer amplification, were obtained. Assay: immunoSEQ multiplex PCR; the TCRdb copy retains only in-frame clones and omits some. From that table come the V and J calls and clone size; the DNA was used to work out D and trimming. The sample consists of about 390,000 clones, approximately 89% of them appearing once. Per germline, CDR1 GTSNPN and CDR2 SVGIG (reference sequence). The CDR3 length is 15 residues. J was trimmed by 1 base and V by 3 bases; bases with no gene match: 5.

This TCR was recovered from a woman in her fifties or sixties with COVID-19, enrolled during active disease. Sequencing used peripheral blood. The chain couples TRBV30 to TRBJ2-7; 11 nucleotides line up with TRBD1. The CDR3 DNA follows: TGTGCCTGGAGCACAGGGACAGGGGGATCCTACGAGCAGTACTTC. Translating it yields CAWSTGTGGSYEQYF.